The TCR beta chain described here comes from a study of molecular identifiers for immune sequencing clone quantification. MiXCR, applied by TCRdb to the PCR reads, yields one record per CDR3 protein. Of about 640,000 distinct CDR3 sequences listed, 15% to 20% are singletons. V was pared by 1 base and J by 2 bases, with 7 bases between. The germline gives CDR1 KGHDR, CDR2 SFDVKD. CDR3 size: 14 residues. A few counts support this clonotype. The V and J genes are TRBV24-1 and TRBJ1-2; no clear D. The sequencing input was naive CD8+ T cells from blood, with Jurkat cell RNA spiked in. The subset: FACS-sorted CD8+CD4-CCR7+CD45RA+ naive T cells. The sequence was obtained from a human donor in good health. Some libraries in this study had Jurkat cell RNA spiked in. Written as DNA, the CDR3 is TGTGCCACCAGTGATTTCTCAGAAAACTATGGCTACACCTTC. Translation: CATSDFSENYGYTF.